This is a list of T cell receptor beta chains from one sample in a study of blood T cell repertoires in COVID-19. Clones were read by immunoSEQ multiplex PCR, and TCRdb kept only the in-frame ones, dropping some. The table records approximately 330,000 clones, approximately 89% of them present only once. The sample consisted of PBMCs or T cells enriched from blood (not recorded which). The receptor source for this set is a young woman who had recovered from COVID-19. The CDR3 runs from the conserved cysteine through the conserved F or W. Fields, in order: CDR3 protein, CDR3 DNA, V gene, CDR3 length, J gene, clone size, D gene. A D gene is named only where the DNA matches it firmly. Part of the rows lack a size; the others show once, few, many or a class for expanded clones.

CASSEWRGPGYTF	TGTGCCAGCAGTGAATGGAGGGGCCCGGGCTACACCTTC	TRBV6-1	13	TRBJ1-2	NA	NA
CAWTPDSLPYEQYF	TGTGCCTGGACTCCGGACAGCCTCCCCTACGAGCAGTACTTC	TRBV30	14	TRBJ2-7	once	NA
CASSLVGGQGTDTQYF	TGCGCCAGCAGCTTGGTAGGGGGACAGGGCACAGATACGCAGTATTTT	TRBV5-1	16	TRBJ2-3	NA	TRBD1
CASSLDGQENQPQHF	TGCGCCAGCAGCTTAGACGGACAGGAGAATCAGCCCCAGCATTTT	TRBV5-1	15	TRBJ1-5	once	TRBD1
CASRSDIYNEQFF	TGCGCCAGCAGGAGTGACATCTACAATGAGCAGTTCTTC	TRBV5-1	13	TRBJ2-1	NA	NA
CASIPSGTSGRDTQYF	TGTGCCAGTATCCCCTCCGGGACTAGCGGGAGGGATACGCAGTATTTT	TRBV19	16	TRBJ2-3	once	TRBD2
CASSIGTGRGSDKLFF	TGTGCCAGTAGTATCGGAACCGGGAGGGGGAGCGATAAACTGTTTTTT	TRBV19	16	TRBJ1-4	once	NA
CASRLVGRQGNQPQHF	TGTGCAAGTCGCTTAGTGGGTCGGCAGGGCAATCAGCCCCAGCATTTT	TRBV12-2	16	TRBJ1-5	NA	NA
CASSLGQGSTEAFF	TGTGCCAGCAGCTTGGGGCAGGGAAGCACTGAAGCTTTCTTT	TRBV5-8	14	TRBJ1-1	NA	NA
CAISESQAEAFF	TGTGCCATCAGTGAGTCCCAGGCTGAAGCTTTCTTT	TRBV10-3	12	TRBJ1-1	NA	NA
CASRTSGQLNEQFF	TGTGCCAGTCGGACTAGCGGGCAGCTGAATGAGCAGTTCTTC	TRBV27	14	TRBJ2-1	NA	TRBD2
CASSLSRQGFNINNEQFF	TGTGCCAGCAGTTTGTCCCGACAGGGCTTCAACATCAACAATGAGCAGTTCTTC	TRBV28	18	TRBJ2-1	NA	TRBD1
CASSKPGQGMYQPQHF	TGTGCCAGCAGCAAACCGGGACAGGGGATGTATCAGCCCCAGCATTTT	TRBV5-8	16	TRBJ1-5	NA	TRBD1
CASSLLRGETQYF	TGTGCCAGCAGCTTATTAAGGGGGGAGACCCAGTACTTC	TRBV11-3	13	TRBJ2-5	NA	NA
CASSPNRTPFGMAGANVLTF	TGTGCCAGCTCACCCAACAGGACACCTTTTGGTATGGCTGGGGCCAACGTCCTGACTTTC	TRBV18	20	TRBJ2-6	NA	NA
CAIGGDNYGYTF	TGTGCCATCGGGGGGGACAACTATGGCTACACCTTC	TRBV10-3	12	TRBJ1-2	NA	NA
CASSQDRGLREKLFF	TGTGCCAGCAGCCAGGACAGGGGGCTTCGGGAAAAACTGTTTTTT	TRBV11-2	15	TRBJ1-4	NA	TRBD1
CASRPLGGRDVAFF	TGTGCCAGCAGGCCTCTCGGGGGGCGCGACGTGGCTTTCTTT	TRBV27	14	TRBJ1-1	NA	NA
CATSRSDSYGYTF	TGTGCCACCAGCAGAAGTGACAGCTATGGCTACACCTTC	TRBV15	13	TRBJ1-2	NA	NA
CASSPGGGVGYTF	TGTGCCAGCAGTCCAGGGGGTGGAGTTGGCTACACCTTC	TRBV27	13	TRBJ1-2	NA	TRBD1
CASSPQGFAGELFF	TGTGCCAGCAGCCCACAGGGATTTGCCGGGGAGCTGTTTTTT	TRBV3-1/TRBV3-2	14	TRBJ2-2	NA	NA
CASSQERQTYTQYF	TGCGCCAGCAGCCAAGAACGACAGACCTATACGCAGTATTTT	TRBV4-3	14	TRBJ2-3	NA	NA
CASSLVLAGEETQYF	TGTGCCAGCAGCTTAGTTCTAGCGGGGGAAGAGACCCAGTACTTC	TRBV7-2	15	TRBJ2-5	NA	TRBD2
CASSWGQGIGNEQFF	TGTGCCAGCAGCTGGGGACAGGGAATCGGGAATGAGCAGTTCTTC	TRBV5-6	15	TRBJ2-1	NA	TRBD1
CASSEGTSGSNEQFF	TGTGCCAGCAGTGAGGGGACTAGCGGGAGTAATGAGCAGTTCTTC	TRBV6-4	15	TRBJ2-1	few	TRBD2
CASSLGPASQETQYF	TGTGCCAGCAGCTTGGGCCCCGCGAGCCAAGAGACCCAGTACTTC	TRBV5-6	15	TRBJ2-5	NA	NA
CASSAAWSGRVSYNEQFF	TGTGCCAGCAGTGCCGCCTGGAGCGGGAGGGTCTCCTACAATGAGCAGTTCTTC	TRBV6-4	18	TRBJ2-1	NA	TRBD2
CASSGSYEQYF	TGTGCCAGCTCGGGTTCCTACGAGCAGTACTTC	TRBV2	11	TRBJ2-7	many	NA
CASSIDPGQGNEQFF	TGTGCCAGTAGTATAGATCCCGGACAGGGCAATGAGCAGTTCTTC	TRBV19	15	TRBJ2-1	NA	TRBD1
CASTPGQANGYTF	TGTGCCAGCACCCCTGGGCAGGCAAATGGCTACACCTTC	TRBV7-9	13	TRBJ1-2	NA	NA
CASSPTIWGLAGAEQYF	TGTGCCAGCAGCCCCACAATATGGGGACTAGCGGGAGCCGAGCAGTACTTC	TRBV9	17	TRBJ2-7	NA	TRBD2
CATSRDLVVRNGYTF	TGTGCCACCAGCAGAGATCTGGTAGTACGTAATGGCTACACCTTC	TRBV15	15	TRBJ1-2	NA	NA
CASSSRGANEKLFF	TGTGCCAGCAGTTCCCGGGGAGCTAATGAAAAACTGTTTTTT	TRBV6-5	14	TRBJ1-4	few	NA
CASSPQQASLGNEQFF	TGTGCCAGCAGCCCGCAACAAGCCTCTCTAGGTAATGAGCAGTTCTTC	TRBV7-3	16	TRBJ2-1	NA	NA
CASTGTSGSYEQYF	TGTGCCAGCACCGGGACTAGCGGCTCCTACGAGCAGTACTTC	TRBV27	14	TRBJ2-7	NA	TRBD2
CASSPRGTGTKNIQYF	TGCGCCAGCAGCCCCAGAGGGACAGGGACCAAAAACATTCAGTACTTC	TRBV4-3	16	TRBJ2-4	NA	TRBD1
CASSLVAGGYEQYF	TGTGCCAGCAGCTTAGTGGCAGGGGGCTACGAGCAGTACTTC	TRBV7-9	14	TRBJ2-7	NA	TRBD1
CASREASGSYEQYF	TGCGCCAGCAGGGAGGCTAGCGGGAGCTACGAGCAGTACTTC	TRBV5-1	14	TRBJ2-7	NA	TRBD2
CASASGQGNSPLHF	TGTGCTAGTGCCTCGGGACAGGGAAATTCACCCCTCCACTTT	TRBV12-5	14	TRBJ1-6	NA	TRBD1
CASSRDRDGYTF	TGTGCCAGCAGCCGAGACAGGGACGGCTACACCTTC	TRBV6-5	12	TRBJ1-2	NA	TRBD1
CASSSSWVEGPQHF	TGTGCCAGCAGCTCATCTTGGGTGGAGGGGCCCCAGCATTTT	TRBV7-2	14	TRBJ1-5	few	NA
CASSLEGRVNTEAFF	TGTGCCAGCAGCTTAGAGGGCAGGGTGAACACTGAAGCTTTCTTT	TRBV11-2	15	TRBJ1-1	NA	NA
CASRENRGAGNTIYF	TGTGCCAGTAGGGAAAACAGGGGAGCTGGAAACACCATATATTTT	TRBV19	15	TRBJ1-3	NA	TRBD1